Shown below are 11 T cell receptor beta chains from a single sample sequenced in a study of blood T cell repertoires in COVID-19. Profiled with immunoSEQ multiplex PCR; TCRdb holds only in-frame clones, not every one. The table has over 200,000 clones, 80% to 90% seen once. The sequenced sample was peripheral blood. These receptors were obtained from a man aged 40-50 years who had recovered from COVID-19.

This chain joins TRBV7-9 and TRBJ2-2; 7 nucleotides align to TRBD1. Trimming removed 3 bases from V and 7 bases from J; junction bases left unmatched: 11. Germline-derived CDR1 and CDR2 are SEHNR and FQNEAQ (reference sequence). The CDR3 has 16 amino acids. The DNA for the CDR3 is TGTGCCAGCAGCTTGGTTACAGGGGATGGGGACGGGGAGCTGTTTTTT. This sequence encodes CASSLVTGDGDGELFF.

This clone was seen only once. CDR3 region: CATSPPLSTDYNEQFF. As DNA, the CDR3 is TGTGCCACCTCCCCCCCCCTATCGACAGACTACAATGAGCAGTTCTTC. This sequence joins TRBV10-3 and TRBJ2-1; the D gene is possibly TRBD1 (5 bases). Germline V CDR1 and CDR2: ENHRY, SYGVKD. The V end was cut by 10 bases, the J end by 3 bases, with 22 bases between. This CDR3 has 16 amino acids.

This rearrangement joins TRBV27 to TRBJ1-1; 7 nucleotides agree with TRBD1. V lost 3 bases to trimming and J lost 3 bases; unmatched junction nucleotides: 7. CDR1 and CDR2 (germline): MNHEY, SMNVEV (reference sequence). The CDR3 is made up of 15 amino acids. CDR3 residues: CASSFRGLGDTEAFF. DNA of the CDR3: TGTGCCAGCAGTTTTAGGGGGCTGGGGGACACTGAAGCTTTCTTT.

Here the CDR3 DNA reads TGTGCCAGCGGCAGGGATTTCACAGATACGCAGTATTTT. Amino acids: CASGRDFTDTQYF. This chain joins TRBV27 and TRBJ2-3; perhaps TRBD1 as D (5 bases). Germline loops: CDR1 MNHEY, CDR2 SMNVEV (reference sequence). The CDR3 loop spans 13 amino acids. V was trimmed by 8 bases and J by 2 bases, leaving 11 bases between them.

This rearrangement joins TRBV15 to TRBJ2-3; a possible D gene is TRBD1 (5 bases). V was shortened by 9 bases and J by 2 bases, with 18 bases between the two germline ends. The CDR3 length is 15 residues. Germline CDR1 is LNHNV and CDR2 is YYDKDF (reference sequence). The CDR3 DNA is TGTGCCACGGAAAAAGGGGAAACGATCACAGATACGCAGTATTTT. This encodes CATEKGETITDTQYF.

The genes are TRBV7-2 and TRBJ1-1; 10 bases line up with TRBD1. Germline loops: CDR1 SGHTA, CDR2 FQGNSA. The CDR3 spans 16 residues. The ends lost 1 base at V and 4 bases at J; junction bases unmatched: 6. CDR3 in amino acids: CASSLERTGGGTEAFF. CDR3 bases: TGTGCCAGCAGCTTAGAGCGGACAGGGGGGGGCACTGAAGCTTTCTTT.

The V and J genes are TRBV7-9 and TRBJ2-1; 10 nucleotides agree with TRBD1. Looked up from germline, CDR1 is SEHNR and CDR2 is FQNEAQ (reference sequence). This CDR3 comprises 14 residues. V shed 3 bases, J shed 10 bases, and the junction held 6 bases outside the gene matches. CDR3 nucleotides: TGTGCCAGCAGCTTGGGACAGGGGACCTGGGAGCAGTTCTTC. This gives the protein CASSLGQGTWEQFF.

Details on this clone: The sample contains more than one DNA sequence encoding this CDR3. V gene TRBV12-3 or TRBV12-4 combines with J gene TRBJ1-2; D possibly corresponds to TRBD1 (6 bases). The CDR3 consists of 13 residues. V lost 6 bases to trimming and J lost 1 base, with 9 bases between them. The CDR3 protein is CASSPDSNYGYTF. In DNA, the CDR3 is TGTGCCAGCAGCCCGGACAGTAACTATGGCTACACCTTC.

The chain joins TRBV6-5 to TRBJ2-3; D perhaps matches TRBD2 (6 bases). Per the germline V gene, CDR1 is MNHEY and CDR2 is SVGAGI. This CDR3 spans 15 amino acids. V lost 2 bases to trimming and J lost 0 bases, with 9 bases between them. The CDR3 loop reads CASSYGGTSTDTQYF. In nucleotides, the CDR3 is TGTGCCAGCAGTTACGGGGGGACTAGCACAGATACGCAGTATTTT.

The chain is built from TRBV10-1 and TRBJ2-3; 8 bases are a match to TRBD2. V lost 8 bases and J lost 4; bases outside the gene matches: 5. Germline V gives CDR1 WNHNN, CDR2 SYGVQD (reference sequence). The CDR3 runs to 13 residues. Here the CDR3 DNA reads TGCGCCAGCGCTCCGGGACTAGCAGATACGCAGTATTTT. This encodes CASAPGLADTQYF.

The chain links TRBV7-2 to TRBJ1-1; D is perhaps TRBD1 (6 bases). Germline lookup yields CDR1 SGHTA and CDR2 FQGNSA. V dropped 1 base and J dropped 11 bases, with 14 bases sitting between them. This CDR3 contains 13 residues. The CDR3 DNA reads TGTGCCAGCAGCTTAGTTTACAGCCAGGGGGCTTTCTTT. Its translation: CASSLVYSQGAFF.